Shown below are 18 T cell receptor beta chains from a single sample sequenced in a study of a mutant IDH1 vaccine in newly diagnosed glioma. Produced via immunoSEQ multiplex PCR; TCRdb's table is partial and in-frame only. The sample has some 100,000 clones, about 83% seen once; the top ten hold around 7%. Time point denoted: baseline, week 1 (first vaccination visit). Treatment meaning: pre-vaccination baseline after standard-of-care therapy. The sample here was PBMCs, taken from a glioma patient treated with radiotherapy, temozolomide or both. The receptors derive from a woman in her fifties or sixties with glioma.

This chain uses TRBV5-1 with TRBJ1-1; 8 bases match TRBD1. The CDR3 has 14 amino acids. The V gene's germline CDR1 is SGHRS and CDR2 YFSETQ. With V trimmed by 4 bases and J by 6 bases, 8 bases remained unmatched. The CDR3 region has the DNA TGCGCCAGCAGCCCGATCTCAGGGGGCCCTGAAGCTTTCTTT. Amino acid sequence: CASSPISGGPEAFF.

The chain joins TRBV5-4 to TRBJ2-3, with D perhaps matching TRBD2 (6 bases). Germline assignment: CDR1 SGHNT and CDR2 YYREEE (reference sequence). The V gene lost 4 bases and the J gene lost 2 bases, with 17 bases spanning the gap. The CDR3 contains 16 residues. CDR3 nucleotides: TGTGCCAGCAGCCGACCGGGACTCCACATCACAGATACGCAGTATTTT. Amino acid sequence: CASSRPGLHITDTQYF.

CDR3 sequence (DNA): TGTGCCAGCAGCCGAGGGGACACATCCTACGAGCAGTACTTC. Translation: CASSRGDTSYEQYF. The V gene is TRBV27, the J gene TRBJ2-7; a possible D gene is TRBD1 (6 bases). The CDR3 extends over 14 amino acids. Germline V gene data show CDR1 as MNHEY and CDR2 as SMNVEV (reference sequence). Trimming shortened V by 6 bases and J by 1 base, and 13 bases separated the two germline ends.

The chain has TRBV19 and TRBJ2-2; 10 bases are shared with TRBD1. The CDR3 is made up of 13 amino acids. Losses at the gene ends were 8 bases for V and 5 bases for J; bases not matched to a gene: 2. The germline gives CDR1 LNHDA, CDR2 SQIVND (reference sequence). The CDR3 nucleotides are TGTGCCAGTCGGACAGGGGGAACCGGGGAGCTGTTTTTT. This sequence encodes CASRTGGTGELFF.

The V gene is TRBV21-1, the J gene TRBJ1-5. TRBV21-1 is a recognized pseudogene. CDR3 length: 18 residues. CDR3 DNA sequence: TGTGCCAGCAGCATGGGGTTGGTCGGGACGGATAGCAATCAGCCCCAGCATTTT. This translates into CASSMGLVGTDSNQPQHF.

The chain links TRBV7-9 to TRBJ2-7; TRBD1 or TRBD2 may be the D gene (7 bases each). This CDR3 comprises 14 residues. The germline V and J ends were trimmed by 1 base and 6 bases, with 13 bases remaining between them. Germline V gives CDR1 SEHNR, CDR2 FQNEAQ (reference sequence). CDR3 nucleotide sequence: TGTGCCAGCAGCTTAGAGGGAGGGGGCCGCGAGCAGTACTTC. Amino acid sequence: CASSLEGGGREQYF.

Notes on this clone: Relative to the germline gene, one junction end is altered; a read error may explain this. This chain connects TRBV7-7 to TRBJ1-4, with D hard to call. Germline V gives CDR1 SSHAT, CDR2 FNYEAQ (reference sequence). The CDR3 runs 14 residues. The CDR3 region is CASSLSPDGEKLFF. The CDR3 DNA reads as TGTGCTAGCAGCTTATCCCCGGACGGGGAAAAACTGTTTTTT. Full variable domain (outside the CDR3, taken from reference TRBV7-7 and TRBJ1-4): GAGVSQSPRYKVTKRGQDVTLRCDPISSHATLYWYQQALGQGPEFLTYFNYEAQPDKSGLPSDRFSAERPEGSISTLTIQRTEQRDSAMYRCASSLSPDGEKLFFGSGTQLSVL.

The chain is built from TRBV2 and TRBJ2-3; D is uncertain. CDR3 length: 15 residues. Germline values: CDR1 SNHLY, CDR2 FYNNEI. With 7 bases removed from V and 4 bases from J, the gap between germline ends came to 18 bases. CDR3 DNA: TGTGCCAGCAATTCGCTAGTGGGGTTATCAGATACGCAGTATTTT. Translating it yields CASNSLVGLSDTQYF.

The chain links TRBV15 to TRBJ1-1; maybe TRBD1 (6 bases). The CDR3 has 15 residues. CDR1 and CDR2 from the germline V gene are LNHNV and YYDKDF (reference sequence). V gave up 0 bases and J gave up 8 bases, with 16 bases separating them. In nucleotides, the CDR3 is TGTGCCACCAGCAGAGACAGAAACAGGGTCGGGGAAGCTTTCTTT. Protein sequence: CATSRDRNRVGEAFF. Together with reference TRBV15 and TRBJ1-1, the CDR3 gives the full variable domain: DAMVIQNPRYQVTQFGKPVTLSCSQTLNHNVMYWYQQKSSQAPKLLFHYYDKDFNNEADTPDNFQSRRPNTSFCFLDIRSPGLGDTAMYLCATSRDRNRVGEAFFGQGTRLTVV.

The V and J genes are TRBV18 and TRBJ2-1, with 13 bases aligning to TRBD2. Per germline, CDR1 KGHSH and CDR2 LQKENI. The CDR3 is 17 residues long. With 6 bases clipped from V and 6 bases from J, the junction kept 11 bases outside the gene matches. This chain's CDR3 is CASSLAGLAGITNEQFF. The CDR3 bases are TGTGCCAGCTCTCTTGCGGGACTAGCGGGGATTACCAATGAGCAGTTCTTC. Variable domain in full (rest from reference TRBV18 and TRBJ2-1): NAGVMQNPRHLVRRRGQEARLRCSPMKGHSHVYWYRQLPEEGLKFMVYLQKENIIDESGMPKERFSAEFPKEGPSILRIQQVVRGDSAAYFCASSLAGLAGITNEQFFGPGTRLTVL.

The chain recombines TRBV7-9 with TRBJ1-4, with a weak D call TRBD1 (6 bases). Trimming removed 2 bases from V and 8 bases from J, with 12 bases in between. CDR1 SEHNR and CDR2 FQNEAQ come from the germline V gene (reference sequence). This CDR3 contains 14 residues. The CDR3: CASSLSGAGEKLFF. CDR3 nucleotide sequence: TGTGCCAGCAGCTTATCGGGGGCAGGGGAAAAACTGTTTTTT.

This chain uses TRBV6-5 with TRBJ1-1, with D maybe TRBD1 (6 bases). This CDR3 comprises 14 residues. V lost 3 bases, J lost 4 bases, and 12 bases lay in between. In germline, CDR1 is MNHEY, CDR2 SVGAGI. Written as DNA, the CDR3 is TGTGCCAGCAGTTATGGCAGAGGGGGCACTGAAGCTTTCTTT. Translation gives CASSYGRGGTEAFF.

This chain links TRBV5-6 with TRBJ2-6; D might be TRBD2 (5 bases). Germline CDR1 is SGHDT and CDR2 is YYEEEE. CDR3 length: 18 residues. V gave up 0 bases and J gave up 0 bases, with 13 bases separating them. The CDR3 region has the DNA TGTGCCAGCAGCTTGGTCTCGGGAATGCTCTCTGGGGCCAACGTCCTGACTTTC. Encoded protein: CASSLVSGMLSGANVLTF.

This clone turned up a few times. This chain links TRBV10-3 with TRBJ1-1; 7 nucleotides match TRBD1. With 10 bases clipped from V and 1 base from J, the junction kept 12 bases outside the gene matches. CDR3 length: 15 residues. CDR1 is ENHRY, CDR2 SYGVKD, per germline. The CDR3 region has the DNA TGTGCCAGAGGCGTTCCTTACAGGGGGAACACTGAAGCTTTCTTT. As protein: CARGVPYRGNTEAFF.

The chain employs TRBV27 and TRBJ1-4; D remains unclear. The CDR3 covers 15 residues. CDR1 and CDR2 (germline): MNHEY, SMNVEV (reference sequence). The V end was cut by 2 bases, the J end by 4 bases, with 11 bases between. The CDR3 DNA follows: TGTGCCAGCAGTTTAAGCCCGGGGTTTAATGAAAAACTGTTTTTT. Translated: CASSLSPGFNEKLFF.

The chain combines TRBV27 with TRBJ1-1, with TRBD1 matching over 8 bases. The CDR3 is made up of 16 amino acids. Per germline, CDR1 MNHEY and CDR2 SMNVEV (reference sequence). Trimming took 4 bases from V and 0 from J; bases not matched to a gene: 7. Here the CDR3 DNA reads TGTGCCAGCAGTTCGTCGGGACAGGCCGTGAACACTGAAGCTTTCTTT. This encodes CASSSSGQAVNTEAFF.

There are a few counts of this clone. The rearrangement uses TRBV5-1 and TRBJ1-1; perhaps TRBD1 as D (5 bases). Deletions cut 6 bases from V and 1 base from J, with 16 bases between. There are 15 residues in the CDR3. In germline, CDR1 is SGHRS, CDR2 YFSETQ. CDR3 residues: CASKPQGAGNTEAFF. The CDR3, as DNA: TGCGCCAGCAAACCTCAGGGAGCAGGGAACACTGAAGCTTTCTTT.

The V and J genes are TRBV5-6 and TRBJ2-3; maybe TRBD2 (6 bases). There are 14 residues in the CDR3. Looked up from germline, CDR1 is SGHDT and CDR2 is YYEEEE. The V and J ends lost 2 bases and 6 bases respectively, with 13 bases between them. The CDR3 DNA is TGTGCCAGCAGCTTCGGCGGGACGAGTGATACGCAGTATTTT. Protein sequence: CASSFGGTSDTQYF.